These 7 T cell receptor beta chains share one sample of origin, sequenced in a study of CD8+ T cells in alopecia areata. Noted treatment: oral pan-JAK inhibitor, 5-10 mg twice daily. Sequencing relied on a cDNA template that was reverse transcribed from extracted RNA. TCRdb's copy holds only in-frame clones and misses some; the assay was immunoSEQ multiplex PCR. The sample yields about 170,000 clones, about 61% seen once. This sample comprised CD4+ T cells sorted from blood, obtained at approximately week 61, from a patient treated with tofacitinib. The receptor set was obtained from a human donor with alopecia areata.

In this sample, this clone turned up a few times. The rearrangement links TRBV29-1 to TRBJ2-6, with TRBD1 matching over 9 bases. The V gene end was trimmed by 0 bases and the J gene end by 0 bases; junction bases not matched to a gene: 9. This CDR3 is built from 19 residues. Germline V CDR1 and CDR2: SQVTM, ANQGSEA. The CDR3, as DNA: TGCAGCGTTGAAGAGTACAGGGGGCTAGTATACTCTGGGGCCAACGTCCTGACTTTC. Translated, it gives CSVEEYRGLVYSGANVLTF.

The rearrangement uses TRBV6-5 and TRBJ2-7; unclear D gene. The V gene's germline CDR1 is MNHEY and CDR2 SVGAGI. Trimming removed 2 bases from V and 2 bases from J, with 10 bases in between. The CDR3 extends over 14 amino acids. CDR3 in DNA: TGTGCCAGCAGTTACAAGGATCCGACCTACGAGCAGTACTTC. It specifies CASSYKDPTYEQYF.

This clone was found a few times. The V call is TRBV7-2, the J call TRBJ1-2; 7 bases are shared with TRBD1. V was pared by 4 bases and J by 2 bases, with 7 bases of the junction left unmatched. The CDR3 length is 15 residues. CDR1 SGHTA and CDR2 FQGNSA come from the germline V gene. The chain's CDR3 is CASSSTYRGNYGYTF. In DNA form, the CDR3 reads TGTGCCAGCAGCTCTACCTACAGGGGCAACTATGGCTACACCTTC.

Only a few counts were recorded for this clone. This sequence joins TRBV28 and TRBJ2-6; D is undetermined. Germline lookup yields CDR1 MDHEN and CDR2 SYDVKM. Between the trimmed V and J ends, which lost 8 bases and 0 bases, there was a span of 5 bases. CDR3 size: 13 residues. CDR3 in amino acids: CASDGSGANVLTF. The CDR3 DNA follows: TGTGCCAGCGACGGCTCTGGGGCCAACGTCCTGACTTTC.

The chain links TRBV5-6 to TRBJ2-7, with 8 bases identical to TRBD1. CDR1 and CDR2 from the germline V gene are SGHDT and YYEEEE. The trim removed 2 bases at V and 0 bases at J, leaving 1 base unmatched. CDR3 length equals 14 residues. This chain's CDR3 is CASSFRGPSYEQYF. The CDR3, as DNA: TGTGCCAGCAGCTTCAGGGGGCCCTCCTACGAGCAGTACTTC. Full variable domain (rest looked up from reference TRBV5-6 and TRBJ2-7): DAGVTQSPTHLIKTRGQQVTLRCSPKSGHDTVSWYQQALGQGPQFIFQYYEEEERQRGNFPDRFSGHQFPNYSSELNVNALLLGDSALYLCASSFRGPSYEQYFGPGTRLTVT.

The J gene is TRBJ1-1, the V gene TRBV5-1; tentatively, D is TRBD1 (5 bases). Germline CDR1 is SGHRS and CDR2 is YFSETQ. The V and J ends lost 0 bases and 3 bases respectively, with 18 bases between them. The CDR3 sequence is 17 residues long. The CDR3 DNA is TGCGCCAGCAGCTTGGTAGGGACGTCCCAAGGGGACACTGAAGCTTTCTTT. Translated: CASSLVGTSQGDTEAFF.

This chain links TRBV30 with TRBJ1-5; D might be TRBD1 (6 bases). Germline values: CDR1 GTSNPN, CDR2 SVGIG (reference sequence). V was cut by 1 base and J by 4 bases, with 11 bases left in between. The CDR3 length is 14 residues. CDR3 in DNA: TGTGCCTGGAGTGCACTCAGGGGAAATCAGCCCCAGCATTTT. The encoded protein is CAWSALRGNQPQHF.